These T cell receptor beta chains were read from a single sample in a study of blood T cell repertoires in COVID-19. TCRdb's copy holds only in-frame clones and misses some; the assay was immunoSEQ multiplex PCR. Of under 400,000 clones listed, 80% to 90% are singletons. The sequenced material came from PBMCs or T cells enriched from blood (not recorded which). The receptor set was obtained from a woman aged 40 to 50 with acute COVID-19. Each CDR3 is given with its conserved first and last residue. The order of the fields is D gene, J gene, clone size, V gene, CDR3 DNA, CDR3 protein. A D gene is named only where the DNA matches it firmly. Clone size is not always given. Where it is, it says once, few, many or a class for expanded clones.

D: -; J: TRBJ2-1; size: -; V: TRBV19; DNA: TGTGCCAGTATAAGAGACGGGAGCTCCTACAATGAGCAGTTCTTC; CDR3: CASIRDGSSYNEQFF
D: -; J: TRBJ2-1; size: -; V: TRBV19; DNA: TGTGCCAGTAGTATTAGTGTCAGGTTAGGGACACTCTACAATGAGCAGTTCTTC; CDR3: CASSISVRLGTLYNEQFF
D: TRBD2; J: TRBJ2-7; size: -; V: TRBV4-2; DNA: TGTGCCAGCAGCCAAGATCCTAGCGGCGTCTACGAGCAGTACTTC; CDR3: CASSQDPSGVYEQYF
D: -; J: TRBJ1-5; size: -; V: TRBV27; DNA: TGTGCCAGCAGTCGGGAGGGGGTTTGGTCCGGGAGCAATCAGCCCCAGCATTTT; CDR3: CASSREGVWSGSNQPQHF
D: -; J: TRBJ2-7; size: -; V: TRBV5-4; DNA: TGTGCCAGCAGCCTAACAGGCTACGAGCAGTACTTC; CDR3: CASSLTGYEQYF
D: TRBD1; J: TRBJ2-1; size: -; V: TRBV25-1; DNA: TGTGCCAGCAGTGAAGACAGGGGACGCTACAATGAGCAGTTCTTC; CDR3: CASSEDRGRYNEQFF
D: TRBD1; J: TRBJ1-1; size: -; V: TRBV27; DNA: TGTGCCAGCAGAAGGGACAGCCTGAACACTGAAGCTTTCTTT; CDR3: CASRRDSLNTEAFF
D: -; J: TRBJ2-1; size: -; V: TRBV7-2; DNA: TGTGCCAGCAGCTTAGCCCTAGCCCGCTCCTACAATGAGCAGTTCTTC; CDR3: CASSLALARSYNEQFF
D: TRBD2; J: TRBJ2-3; size: -; V: TRBV5-1; DNA: TGCGCCAGCACCGAAAGGGGAGGGGCAGATACGCAGTATTTT; CDR3: CASTERGGADTQYF
D: -; J: TRBJ2-1; size: -; V: TRBV7-2; DNA: TGTGCCAGCAGCTTATCACGTGGGGGCCGGGCCTCCTACAATGAGCAGTTCTTC; CDR3: CASSLSRGGRASYNEQFF
D: TRBD1; J: TRBJ1-1; size: -; V: TRBV19; DNA: TGTGCCAGTAGTAGGGGACAGGGTGGCACTGAAGCTTTCTTT; CDR3: CASSRGQGGTEAFF
D: TRBD2; J: TRBJ2-2; size: few; V: TRBV11-2; DNA: TGTGCCAGCAGCCTACGAAACCCCTTTGCGGGGGGCCCGAGCGGGGAGCTGTTTTTT; CDR3: CASSLRNPFAGGPSGELFF
D: TRBD1; J: TRBJ2-4; size: -; V: TRBV5-4; DNA: TGTGCCAGCAGGACCGGGACAGGGTCTGACCTAGACATTCAGTACTTC; CDR3: CASRTGTGSDLDIQYF
D: -; J: TRBJ1-2; size: -; V: TRBV7-2; DNA: TGTGCCAGCACCCGGGGGGGAGGTTCGAGTCCTAACTATGGCTACACCTTC; CDR3: CASTRGGGSSPNYGYTF
D: TRBD1; J: TRBJ1-4; size: once; V: TRBV4-1; DNA: TGCGCCAGCAGCCAAATCCAGCCGGGACAGAAACGGGTTGGGGCTAATGAAAAACTGTTTTTT; CDR3: CASSQIQPGQKRVGANEKLFF
D: TRBD1; J: TRBJ2-5; size: -; V: TRBV7-9; DNA: TGTGCCAGCAGCGCTTACGGTGGGACAGGGGTGGAGACCCAGTACTTC; CDR3: CASSAYGGTGVETQYF
D: -; J: TRBJ2-3; size: -; V: TRBV6-6; DNA: TGTGCCAGCAGTCGACAGTACCGCACAGATACGCAGTATTTT; CDR3: CASSRQYRTDTQYF
D: TRBD1; J: TRBJ1-5; size: -; V: TRBV15; DNA: TGTGCCACCAGCAGCGGACAGGGGAACAATCAGCCCCAGCATTTT; CDR3: CATSSGQGNNQPQHF
D: -; J: TRBJ2-7; size: -; V: TRBV28; DNA: TGTGCCAGCAGTTTAGTCGTAAGGGGATCCAGGCCTGAGCAGTACTTC; CDR3: CASSLVVRGSRPEQYF
D: -; J: TRBJ1-2; size: -; V: TRBV27; DNA: TGTGCCAGCCGTAGGGGGACTAACTATGGCTACACCTTC; CDR3: CASRRGTNYGYTF
D: -; J: TRBJ2-6; size: few; V: TRBV10-3; DNA: TGTGCCATCAGTGAGACCGGACAGCCCAACGTCCTGACTTTC; CDR3: CAISETGQPNVLTF
D: -; J: TRBJ2-3; size: -; V: TRBV4-3; DNA: TGCGCCAGCAGCCAACGCAGGGTCAGGGATACGCAGTATTTT; CDR3: CASSQRRVRDTQYF
D: TRBD2; J: TRBJ2-5; size: -; V: TRBV24-1; DNA: TGTGCCACCAGTGATCGACTAGCGGGAGGGTCGGAGACCCAGTACTTC; CDR3: CATSDRLAGGSETQYF
D: -; J: TRBJ1-6; size: once; V: TRBV5-6; DNA: TGTGCCAGCAGCAGGGGGAAGGCGAATTCACCCCTCCACTTT; CDR3: CASSRGKANSPLHF
D: -; J: TRBJ1-2; size: -; V: TRBV19; DNA: TGTGCCAGTAGTTTTGGAGCCAACTATGGCTACACCTTC; CDR3: CASSFGANYGYTF
D: TRBD1; J: TRBJ2-1; size: -; V: TRBV4-2; DNA: TGTGCCAGCAGCCTCCACACAGGGGGATTGGGCGATGAGCAGTTCTTC; CDR3: CASSLHTGGLGDEQFF
D: TRBD1; J: TRBJ2-5; size: -; V: TRBV6-5; DNA: TGTGCCAGCAGTTACGGGGACAGGGTCGAGTTGGAGACCCAGTACTTC; CDR3: CASSYGDRVELETQYF
D: -; J: TRBJ2-5; size: -; V: TRBV5-4; DNA: TGTGCCAGCAGCTTGGGACAGATACAAGAGACCCAGTACTTC; CDR3: CASSLGQIQETQYF
D: TRBD1; J: TRBJ2-1; size: many; V: TRBV28; DNA: TGTGCCAGCAGTGGACGGACAGGGGGCCTGGATGAGCAGTTCTTC; CDR3: CASSGRTGGLDEQFF
D: TRBD1; J: TRBJ2-5; size: -; V: TRBV5-1; DNA: TGCGCCAGCAGAACAGGGGGCCAAGAGACCCAGTACTTC; CDR3: CASRTGGQETQYF
D: TRBD1; J: TRBJ2-5; size: -; V: TRBV29-1; DNA: TGCAGCGCTTCCCGGGACAGGGAAGGGACCCAGTACTTC; CDR3: CSASRDREGTQYF
D: -; J: TRBJ1-4; size: few; V: TRBV29-1; DNA: TGCAGCGTTGCCCCAGTCAATGAAAAACTGTTTTTT; CDR3: CSVAPVNEKLFF
D: -; J: TRBJ1-1; size: few; V: TRBV12-3/TRBV12-4; DNA: TGTGCCAGCAGTTTGTTTACTCATAAAGCTTTCTTT; CDR3: CASSLFTHKAFF
D: TRBD1; J: TRBJ2-7; size: once; V: TRBV7-9; DNA: TGTGCCAGCAGCGAGACAGGGGGCGCTGGCTACGAGCAGTACTTC; CDR3: CASSETGGAGYEQYF
D: -; J: TRBJ2-2; size: few; V: TRBV5-4; DNA: TGTGCCAGCAGCCGACTCGGCATACCGGGGACCGGGGAGCTGTTTTTT; CDR3: CASSRLGIPGTGELFF
D: -; J: TRBJ1-6; size: -; V: TRBV7-2; DNA: TGTGCCAGCAGCTTAGTCGTCGGGGGGAGTTCACCCCTCCACTTT; CDR3: CASSLVVGGSSPLHF
D: TRBD1; J: TRBJ1-2; size: -; V: TRBV10-3; DNA: TGTGCCATCAGTGAGGGGACAGGTGTTAACTATGGCTACACCTTC; CDR3: CAISEGTGVNYGYTF
D: -; J: TRBJ1-1; size: -; V: TRBV4-1; DNA: TGCGCCAGCAGCCAAGATTCCCACCCAACGGACACTGAAGCTTTCTTT; CDR3: CASSQDSHPTDTEAFF
D: -; J: TRBJ1-5; size: -; V: TRBV18; DNA: TGTGCCAGCTCACCCCAGTATAGCAATCAGCCCCAGCATTTT; CDR3: CASSPQYSNQPQHF
D: TRBD2; J: TRBJ2-1; size: -; V: TRBV28; DNA: TGTGCCAGCAGACTCGGGACTAGACCCTACAATGAGCAGTTCTTC; CDR3: CASRLGTRPYNEQFF
D: -; J: TRBJ2-5; size: -; V: TRBV7-2; DNA: TGTGCCAGCAGCTTAGAGGGACAAATGAGGGAGACCCAGTACTTC; CDR3: CASSLEGQMRETQYF
D: -; J: TRBJ1-1; size: -; V: TRBV5-1; DNA: TGCGCCAGCAGCCCGGAGGCGGGAAACACTGAAGCTTTCTTT; CDR3: CASSPEAGNTEAFF
D: -; J: TRBJ2-2; size: -; V: TRBV3-1/TRBV3-2; DNA: TGTGCCAGCAGCCAAGGGTTAGCGTCGTTGATCGCCGGGGAGCTGTTTTTT; CDR3: CASSQGLASLIAGELFF
D: TRBD1; J: TRBJ2-4; size: -; V: TRBV4-3; DNA: TGCGCCAGCAGCCAAAATTACAGGGGTAGCATGGACATTCAGTACTTC; CDR3: CASSQNYRGSMDIQYF
D: TRBD2; J: TRBJ2-5; size: -; V: TRBV12-3/TRBV12-4; DNA: TGTGCCAGCCTTAGCGGGAGTGAGGAGACCCAGTACTTC; CDR3: CASLSGSEETQYF
D: -; J: TRBJ2-7; size: -; V: TRBV7-3; DNA: TGTGCCAGCAGCTTATCTGACGGGACAAAGTACTTC; CDR3: CASSLSDGTKYF
D: -; J: TRBJ1-3; size: -; V: TRBV3-1/TRBV3-2; DNA: TGTGCCAGCAGCCAAAGACAGCTCTCTGGAAACACCATATATTTT; CDR3: CASSQRQLSGNTIYF
D: TRBD1; J: TRBJ1-4; size: -; V: TRBV5-4; DNA: TGTGCCAGCAGCTTGGACGACAGGGGTCTTGGAAAACTGTTTTTT; CDR3: CASSLDDRGLGKLFF
D: TRBD2; J: TRBJ2-1; size: -; V: TRBV9; DNA: TGTGCCAGCAGCGTAGTTGTATCGGTAGCGGGAGACCCTTACAATGAGCAGTTCTTC; CDR3: CASSVVVSVAGDPYNEQFF
D: -; J: TRBJ2-1; size: few; V: TRBV24-1; DNA: TGTGCCACCGGCCTAGGGACTTTTACAAATGAGCAGTTCTTC; CDR3: CATGLGTFTNEQFF
D: TRBD2; J: TRBJ2-1; size: once; V: TRBV4-2; DNA: TGTGCCAGCAGCCAAGATCTCCTAGCGGGAGGAGGGTACAATGAGCAGTTCTTC; CDR3: CASSQDLLAGGGYNEQFF
D: -; J: TRBJ2-5; size: -; V: TRBV5-1; DNA: TGCGCCAGCAGCTTGCGAGAAGAGACCCAGTACTTC; CDR3: CASSLREETQYF
D: TRBD1; J: TRBJ1-2; size: -; V: TRBV5-4; DNA: TGTGCCAGCAGCTACCCTGACAGGGAACGTGGCTACACCTTC; CDR3: CASSYPDRERGYTF
D: TRBD2; J: TRBJ2-6; size: -; V: TRBV9; DNA: TGTGCCAGCAGCGAAGTGGACGGGAGGTCTGGGGCCAACGTCCTGACTTTC; CDR3: CASSEVDGRSGANVLTF